This TCR beta chain appears in the sequencing data of a study of T cell responses to AZD1222 COVID-19 vaccine. TCRdb's copy holds only in-frame clones and misses some; the assay was immunoSEQ multiplex PCR. The sample contains roughly 70,000 clones, about 91% of which appear only once. The CDR3 covers 12 residues. Germline CDR1 reads LNHDA; CDR2 reads SQIVND (reference sequence). V was pared by 5 bases and J by 5 bases, with 9 bases between. The rearrangement joins TRBV19 to TRBJ2-5; D is possibly TRBD2 (5 bases). This TCR was sampled from an adult who received the AZD1222 COVID-19 vaccine. The source material was peripheral blood, sampled 28 days after the second AZD1222 dose. CDR3 residues: CASSPTGETQYF. The CDR3, as DNA: TGTGCCAGTAGTCCGACGGGGGAGACCCAGTACTTC.